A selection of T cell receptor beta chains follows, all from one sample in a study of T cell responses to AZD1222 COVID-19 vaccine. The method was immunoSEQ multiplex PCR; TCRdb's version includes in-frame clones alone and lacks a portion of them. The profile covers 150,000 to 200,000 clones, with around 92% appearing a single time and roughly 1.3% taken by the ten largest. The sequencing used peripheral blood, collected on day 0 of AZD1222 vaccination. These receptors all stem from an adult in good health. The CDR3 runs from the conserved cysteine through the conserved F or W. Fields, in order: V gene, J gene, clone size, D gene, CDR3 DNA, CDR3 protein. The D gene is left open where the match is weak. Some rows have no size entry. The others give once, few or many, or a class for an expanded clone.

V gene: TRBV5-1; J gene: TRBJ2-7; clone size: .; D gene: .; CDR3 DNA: TGCGCCAGCAGGCGACAGGATGGGTACGAGCAGTACTTC; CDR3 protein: CASRRQDGYEQYF
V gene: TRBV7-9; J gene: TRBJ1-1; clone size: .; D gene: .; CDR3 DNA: TGTGCCAGCAGCTTAGGGGGGAATGCTTTCTTT; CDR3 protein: CASSLGGNAFF
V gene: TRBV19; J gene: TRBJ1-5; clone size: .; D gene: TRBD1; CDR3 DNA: TGTGCCAGTAGTACGACAGGGAATAGCAATCAGCCCCAGCATTTT; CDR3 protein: CASSTTGNSNQPQHF
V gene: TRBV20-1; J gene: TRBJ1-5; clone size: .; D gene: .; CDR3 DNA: TGCAGTGCCAGCCCCGAGCCCCAGCATTTT; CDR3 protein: CSASPEPQHF
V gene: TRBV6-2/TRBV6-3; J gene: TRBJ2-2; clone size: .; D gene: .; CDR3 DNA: TGTGCCAGCAGCGCCGAGGGGAACACCGGGGAGCTGTTTTTT; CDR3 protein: CASSAEGNTGELFF
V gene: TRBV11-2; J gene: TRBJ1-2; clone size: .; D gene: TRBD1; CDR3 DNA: TGTGCCAGCAGCTCCGGGACAGGGGGGGATGGCTACACCTTC; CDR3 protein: CASSSGTGGDGYTF
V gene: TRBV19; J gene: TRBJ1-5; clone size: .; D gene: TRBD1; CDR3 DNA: TGTGCCAGCCCCCACCGAGGACAGGGAAGTGGGGGAAATCAGCCCCAGCATTTT; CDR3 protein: CASPHRGQGSGGNQPQHF
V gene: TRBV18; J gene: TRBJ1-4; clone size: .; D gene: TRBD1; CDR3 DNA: TGTGCCAGCTCGCAGAGACAGGGGGTTAATGAAAAACTGTTTTTT; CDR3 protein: CASSQRQGVNEKLFF
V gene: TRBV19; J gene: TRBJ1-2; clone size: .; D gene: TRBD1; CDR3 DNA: TGTGCCAGTAGTATAGACCGGGACAGGGGGCTTGGCGGCTACACCTTC; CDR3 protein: CASSIDRDRGLGGYTF
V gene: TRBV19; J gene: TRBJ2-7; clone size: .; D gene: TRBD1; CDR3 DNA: TGTGCCAGTAGTCCCCGGGACAGCTCCTACGAGCAGTACTTC; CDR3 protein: CASSPRDSSYEQYF
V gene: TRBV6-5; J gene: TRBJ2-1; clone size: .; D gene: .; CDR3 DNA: TGTGCCAGCAGGGGACGGACGACTCTAAATGAGCAGTTCTTC; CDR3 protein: CASRGRTTLNEQFF
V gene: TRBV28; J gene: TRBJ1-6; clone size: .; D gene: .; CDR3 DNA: TGTGCCAGCAGTTTATATTCCTATAATTCACCCCTCCACTTT; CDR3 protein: CASSLYSYNSPLHF
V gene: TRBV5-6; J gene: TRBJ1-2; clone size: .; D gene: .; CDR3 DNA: TGTGCCAGCAGGTTGGACGGGGGTAGCTATGGCTACACCTTC; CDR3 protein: CASRLDGGSYGYTF
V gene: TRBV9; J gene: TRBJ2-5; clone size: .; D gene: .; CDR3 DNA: TGTGCCAGCAGCGCTAGGATTTCGGAGACCCAGTACTTC; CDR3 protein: CASSARISETQYF
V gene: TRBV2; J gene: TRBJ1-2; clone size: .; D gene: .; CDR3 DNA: TGTGCCAGCAGTGAACCCAGGCTTTATGGCTACACCTTC; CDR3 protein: CASSEPRLYGYTF
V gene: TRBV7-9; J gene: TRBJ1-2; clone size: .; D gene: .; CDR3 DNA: TGTGCCAGCAGCCGACCGCCCCTCGGGGCATCGAACTATGGCTACACCTTC; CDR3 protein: CASSRPPLGASNYGYTF
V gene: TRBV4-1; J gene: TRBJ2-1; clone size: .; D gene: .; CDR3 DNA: TGCGCCAGCAGCCAAGAAGTGGGAGTAACGGATGAGCAGTTCTTC; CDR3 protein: CASSQEVGVTDEQFF
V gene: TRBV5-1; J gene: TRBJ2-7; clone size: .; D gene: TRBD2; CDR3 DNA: TGCGCCAGCAGCTTAGGGACTAGTGCCTACGAGCAGTACTTC; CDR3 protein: CASSLGTSAYEQYF
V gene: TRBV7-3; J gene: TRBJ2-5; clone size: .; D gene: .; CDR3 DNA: TGTGCCAGCAGCTCCCCGACCAGTCCCGAGACCCAGTACTTC; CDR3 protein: CASSSPTSPETQYF
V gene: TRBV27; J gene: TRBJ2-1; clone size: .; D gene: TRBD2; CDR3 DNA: TGTGCCAGCACCCCCTACCTCGGGGGGGGCAATGAGCAGTTCTTC; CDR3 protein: CASTPYLGGGNEQFF
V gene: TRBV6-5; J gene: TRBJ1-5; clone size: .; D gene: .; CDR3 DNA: TGTGCCAGCAGTTCCCAGGGTTCCCATCGGCAGCCCCAGCATTTT; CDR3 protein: CASSSQGSHRQPQHF
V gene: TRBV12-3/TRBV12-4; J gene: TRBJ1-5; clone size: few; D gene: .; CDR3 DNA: TGTGCCAGCGGAAATGGGGGCTATCAGCCCCAGCATTTT; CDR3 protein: CASGNGGYQPQHF
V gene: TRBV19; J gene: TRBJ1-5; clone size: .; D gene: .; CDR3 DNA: TGTGCCAGCTGTGGGAGGGACCAAGATCAGCCCCAGCATTTT; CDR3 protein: CASCGRDQDQPQHF
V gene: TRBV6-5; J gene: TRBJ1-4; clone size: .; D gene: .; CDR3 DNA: TGTGCCAGCAGCAACAGCGCAACTAATGAAAAACTGTTTTTT; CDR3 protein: CASSNSATNEKLFF
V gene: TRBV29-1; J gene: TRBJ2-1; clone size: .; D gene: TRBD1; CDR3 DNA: TGCAGCGTCCCGAGGCCCAGGGGGATAAATGAGCAGTTCTTC; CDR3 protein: CSVPRPRGINEQFF
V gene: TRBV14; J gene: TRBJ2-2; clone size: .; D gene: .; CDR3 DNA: TGTGCCAGCAGCCGGGCCCTGACAGGGGAGCTGTTTTTT; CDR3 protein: CASSRALTGELFF
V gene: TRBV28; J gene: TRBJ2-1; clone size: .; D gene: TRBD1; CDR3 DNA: TGTGCCAGCAGTTTACCTCGACAGGGGGTGAGGAATGAGCAGTTCTTC; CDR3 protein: CASSLPRQGVRNEQFF
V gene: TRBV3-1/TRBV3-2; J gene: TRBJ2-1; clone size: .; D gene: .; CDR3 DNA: TGTGCCAGCAGCCAAGATTTGAGGGGTGAGCAGTTCTTC; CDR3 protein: CASSQDLRGEQFF
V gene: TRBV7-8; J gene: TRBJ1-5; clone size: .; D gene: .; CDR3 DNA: TGTGCCAGCAGCTTAGGCTCGTATAGCAATCAGCCCCAGCATTTT; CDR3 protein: CASSLGSYSNQPQHF
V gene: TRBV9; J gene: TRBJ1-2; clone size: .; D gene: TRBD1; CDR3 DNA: TGTGCCAGCAGCACCGGACAGGGCTCTAACTATGGCTACACCTTC; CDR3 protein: CASSTGQGSNYGYTF
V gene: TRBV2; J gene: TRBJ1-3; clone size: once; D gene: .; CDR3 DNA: TGTGCCAGCAGCCCGAGCACAGGGCCTGGAAACACCATATATTTT; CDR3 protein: CASSPSTGPGNTIYF
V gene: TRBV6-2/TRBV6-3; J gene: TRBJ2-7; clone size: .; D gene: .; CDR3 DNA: TGTGCCAGCAGTTACTCGAGAGGGCGACAGACCTACGAGCAGTACTTC; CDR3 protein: CASSYSRGRQTYEQYF
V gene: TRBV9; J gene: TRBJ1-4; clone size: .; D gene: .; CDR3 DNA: TGTGCCAGCAGCGTAGAAGGCAGGGCTGAAAAACTGTTTTTT; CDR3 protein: CASSVEGRAEKLFF
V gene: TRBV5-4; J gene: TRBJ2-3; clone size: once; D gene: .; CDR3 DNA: TGTGCCACTTCCCCCCCGGGGGACCTCACAGATACGCAGTATTTT; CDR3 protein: CATSPPGDLTDTQYF
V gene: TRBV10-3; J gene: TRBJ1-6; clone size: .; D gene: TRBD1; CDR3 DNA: TGTGCCATCAGATCCGGGACAGGGTTAGAAGGGTCCCTCCACTTT; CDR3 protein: CAIRSGTGLEGSLHF
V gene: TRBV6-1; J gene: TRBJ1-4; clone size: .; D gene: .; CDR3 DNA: TGTGCCAGCAGTGAACTAAGACTTAATGAAAAACTGTTTTTT; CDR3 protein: CASSELRLNEKLFF
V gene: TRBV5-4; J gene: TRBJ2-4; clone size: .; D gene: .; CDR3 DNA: TGTGCCAGCAGCTTTCGGGGGGCAAACATTCAGTACTTC; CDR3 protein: CASSFRGANIQYF
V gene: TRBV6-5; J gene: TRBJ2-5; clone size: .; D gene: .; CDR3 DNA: TGTGCCAGCAGTTACGGTTCAGCCTCGGAGACCCAGTACTTC; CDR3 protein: CASSYGSASETQYF
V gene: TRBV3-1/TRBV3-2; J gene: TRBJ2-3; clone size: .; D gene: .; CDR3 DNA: TGTGCCAGCGCAAGGTCGGGGGATCGGAGCACAGATACGCAGTATTTT; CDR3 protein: CASARSGDRSTDTQYF
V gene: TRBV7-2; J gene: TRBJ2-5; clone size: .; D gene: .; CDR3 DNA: TGTGCCAGCAGCTTAGGGGGCCTACAAGAGACCCAGTACTTC; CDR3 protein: CASSLGGLQETQYF
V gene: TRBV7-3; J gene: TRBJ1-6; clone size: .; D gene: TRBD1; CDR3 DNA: TGTGCCAGCAGCGAACAGGGGTTAGGGGCCTATAATTCACCCCTCCACTTT; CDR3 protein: CASSEQGLGAYNSPLHF